This paragraph reports one T cell receptor beta chain. The data were taken from a study of T cell responses to AZD1222 COVID-19 vaccine. The CDR3 is made up of 13 amino acids. Germline CDR1 reads SGHVS; CDR2 reads FQNEAQ. The germline V and J ends were trimmed by 5 bases and 1 base, with 8 bases remaining between them. Generated by immunoSEQ multiplex PCR, the TCRdb table keeps only in-frame clones and is missing some. The sample has roughly 70,000 clones, approximately 90% seen once; the top ten hold under 1.5%. The V and J genes are TRBV7-8 and TRBJ1-2; D unclear. This receptor was identified in an adult who received the AZD1222 COVID-19 vaccine. Sequencing was performed on peripheral blood, taken 28 days after the second AZD1222 dose. The CDR3 is CASSRAVNYGYTF. In DNA, the CDR3 is TGTGCCAGCAGCCGAGCGGTTAACTATGGCTACACCTTC.